This TCR beta chain was profiled in a study of shared clonotypes between healthy human individuals. Germline loops: CDR1 MDHEN, CDR2 SYDVKM. The CDR3 consists of 15 residues. TCRdb's table, derived via immunoSEQ multiplex PCR, lists solely in-frame clones and lacks some. The repertoire holds about 2.4 million clones, around 90% seen once, with under 0.15% in the top ten. The sequence was obtained from a man aged 18 to 30 in good health. Sequencing was performed on naive CD4+ T cells sorted from blood. Subset of the sample: CD45RA+ positively selected. The V call is TRBV28, the J call TRBJ2-5; D gene ambiguous. The DNA end lines up better with TRBJ2-7; the J call may be wrong. CDR3 in DNA: TGTGCCAGCAGTCCCCCCGCGGCATGGGGATACGAGCAGTACTTC. Amino acid sequence: CASSPPAAWGYEQYF.